This entry is about one TCR beta chain. This record comes from a study of shared clonotypes between healthy human individuals. CDR1 SNHLY and CDR2 FYNNEI come from the germline V gene. The ends were cut back, 1 base at V and 3 bases at J, with 5 bases in the middle. The CDR3 loop spans 13 amino acids. Profiled with immunoSEQ multiplex PCR; TCRdb holds only in-frame clones, not every one. The table has just over 2,000,000 clones, around 96% seen once. Selected positively for CCR7 and CD45RO-negative, naive CD8 cells excluded terminally differentiated effector memory CD45RA+ cells. The source material was naive CD8+ T cells sorted from blood. This receptor was obtained from a man aged 18 to 29 in good health. The chain has TRBV2 and TRBJ2-3; D is uncertain. CDR3 nucleotide sequence: TGTGCCAGCAGTGAAGACGGGACAGATACGCAGTATTTT. This sequence encodes CASSEDGTDTQYF. The entire variable domain, with the rest obtained from reference TRBV2 and TRBJ2-3, is as follows: EPEVTQTPSHQVTQMGQEVILRCVPISNHLYFYWYRQILGQKVEFLVSFYNNEISEKSEIFDDQFSVERPDGSNFTLKIRSTKLEDSAMYFCASSEDGTDTQYFGPGTRLTVL.